The subject of this entry is one T cell receptor beta chain. Its antigen is not identified. This specimen belongs to a study of T cell responses to AZD1222 COVID-19 vaccine. This table comes from immunoSEQ multiplex PCR, and its TCRdb copy is limited to in-frame clones, with some not included. This table holds roughly 60,000 clones, 70% to 90% found once. Trimming removed 6 bases at V and 0 bases at J, with 20 bases between. Germline V gene data show CDR1 as LNHDA and CDR2 as SQIVND (reference sequence). The CDR3 consists of 17 residues. Study-wide results and caveats: There were repertoire samples only from the period after the peak T cell response. Close to half of spike-specific TCRs reportedly recognize unmutated variant regions. Donors were chiefly white British, with a greater number of females, and clonal diversity was perhaps underestimated.

This rearrangement joins TRBV19 to TRBJ1-1; maybe TRBD1 (5 bases). The source material was peripheral blood, sampled on day 0 of AZD1222 vaccination. The clonotype was recovered from an adult in good health. The CDR3 spells CASRPRTGPNMNTEAFF. The CDR3 DNA follows: TGTGCCAGTAGGCCCAGAACAGGTCCCAACATGAACACTGAAGCTTTCTTT.